The subject of this entry is one T cell receptor beta chain. Its target is unknown. Other DNA sequences from this sample encode an identical CDR3 as well. Healthy donors had no documented immune events, such as infections, while sampled. The source of the sample is a study of identifying expanded T cells in peripheral blood. Sequencing was performed with immunoSEQ multiplex PCR; in TCRdb, only in-frame clones are kept and a portion is missing. The sample consists of around 90,000 clones, roughly 88% of them appearing once. Study-wide findings and caveats: Differentially abundant clones: approximately 1.3 between replicates, 16.4 at about two weeks, approximately 18 at four. Clone count variance between roughly two-week samples rose with total template count.

What was sequenced was blood. This sequence was found in a person between 18 and 75 years old in good health.

The CDR3 DNA follows: TGTGCCAGCAGCGTAGCCCCAGCATCCTACAATGAGCAGTTCTTC. Amino acids: CASSVAPASYNEQFF. The chain recombines TRBV9 with TRBJ2-1; D gene uncertain. The germline V gene encodes CDR1 SGDLS and CDR2 YYNGEE. This CDR3 has 15 residues. Deletions cut 0 bases from V and 1 base from J, with 8 bases between.